The text below deals with one TCR beta chain. The antigen remains unidentified. The data were obtained in a study of metastatic and nonmetastatic thyroid tumors. On the study more broadly: Repertoire comparisons spanned blood and tumor or nodule tissue from malignant and benign thyroid patients.

Study observations and caveats: When malignant thyroid tumors were compared with benign nodules, TCR beta diversity was reportedly significantly higher in the malignant tumors. This held in both blood and tumor samples.

TCRdb reanalyzed the PCR reads with MiXCR. Of tens of thousands of clones in the sample, 25% to 35% were seen once. Among the patients, none had received any treatment before thyroid surgery. The receptor was derived from a female donor with papillary thyroid cancer or a benign thyroid nodule (not recorded which). Some clones in this sample may be carry-over from other donors' samples. Sequencing used blood.

DNA of the CDR3: TGTGCCAGTAGTATAGGGCGGGGAAATCAGCCCCAGCATTTT. This sequence encodes CASSIGRGNQPQHF. The V gene is TRBV19, the J gene TRBJ1-5; D is unclear. Germline V gives CDR1 LNHDA, CDR2 SQIVND (reference sequence). V was pared by 1 base and J by 4 bases, with 8 bases between. The CDR3 extends over 14 amino acids.